Shown below are 9 T cell receptor beta chains from a single sample sequenced in a study of T cell responses to AZD1222 COVID-19 vaccine. Assay used: immunoSEQ multiplex PCR; TCRdb lists only in-frame clones, some missing. The sample lists some 31,000 clones; more than 85% were seen once. This sample comprised peripheral blood, obtained on day 0 of AZD1222 vaccination. The receptors come from an adult in good health.

This clone showed up just once. V is TRBV28 and J is TRBJ1-5; D unresolved. The CDR3 contains 11 residues. V lost 9 bases and J lost 7, with 10 bases in between. Per the germline V gene, CDR1 is MDHEN and CDR2 is SYDVKM. CDR3 in amino acids: CASKEGQPQHF. The CDR3 coding sequence is TGTGCCAGTAAGGAGGGACAGCCCCAGCATTTT.

The V gene is TRBV7-6, the J gene TRBJ1-2, with D uncertain. The germline gives CDR1 SGHVS, CDR2 FNYEAQ. The CDR3 has 19 residues. The ends were cut back, 4 bases at V and 4 bases at J, with 28 bases in the middle. CDR3 in DNA: TGTGCCAGCAGCTCCTTATGGCCCCTAAACAGAGACCATCCCTATGGCTACACCTTC. Amino acid sequence: CASSSLWPLNRDHPYGYTF.

J is TRBJ1-5 and V is TRBV10-2; the D is unclear. This CDR3 region has 16 residues. Germline V gives CDR1 WSHSY, CDR2 SAAADI. V shed 1 base and J shed 5 bases, with 15 bases lying between them. The CDR3 DNA is TGCGCCAGCAGTGAGTGGGGTGGAACAGATGATCAGCCCCAGCATTTT. It encodes CASSEWGGTDDQPQHF.

This clone was seen only once. The CDR3 spells CASSPNRGASSYNSPLHF. DNA of the CDR3: TGTGCCAGCAGCCCTAACCGGGGGGCAAGCTCCTATAATTCACCCCTCCACTTT. The chain uses TRBV4-2 and TRBJ1-6, with D possibly TRBD1 on 6 matching bases. V dropped 4 bases and J dropped 0 bases, with 16 bases sitting between them. The CDR3 contains 18 residues. CDR1 and CDR2 from the germline V gene are LGHNA and YNFKEQ.

The table lists this clone with a few counts. The chain combines TRBV5-5 with TRBJ2-5; D is possibly TRBD1 or TRBD2 (7 bases each). The CDR3 loop spans 15 amino acids. V lost 3 bases and J lost 5, with 17 bases in between. CDR1 and CDR2 from the germline V gene are SGHKS and YYEKEE (reference sequence). CDR3 region: CASSSRGGASETQYF. In DNA, the CDR3 is TGTGCCAGCAGCTCCAGGGGGGGCGCGTCGGAGACCCAGTACTTC.

This chain uses TRBV28 with TRBJ1-5; D call uncertain. CDR3 length: 11 amino acids. V lost 9 bases, J lost 4 bases, and 7 bases lay in between. Germline assignment: CDR1 MDHEN and CDR2 SYDVKM. The CDR3 coding sequence is TGTGCCAGTGCAGATAATCAGCCCCAGCATTTT. Translated, it gives CASADNQPQHF.

V usage is TRBV5-4 and J usage is TRBJ2-7; D remains ambiguous. The CDR3 has 14 residues. Looked up from germline, CDR1 is SGHNT and CDR2 is YYREEE (reference sequence). Trimming shortened V by 4 bases and J by 4 bases, and 15 bases separated the two germline ends. The CDR3 sequence is CASSPRGRLYEQYF. DNA of the CDR3: TGTGCCAGCAGCCCCCGAGGCAGATTATACGAGCAGTACTTC.

V is TRBV5-1 and J is TRBJ1-4, with D unclear. This CDR3 is 14 amino acids long. With 4 bases removed from V and 3 bases from J, the gap between germline ends came to 10 bases. CDR1 and CDR2 from the germline V gene are SGHRS and YFSETQ. CDR3 bases: TGCGCCAGCAGCCCTGACATGCCTAATGAAAAACTGTTTTTT. Protein sequence: CASSPDMPNEKLFF.

The genes are TRBV6-1 and TRBJ1-1, with D uncertain. CDR1 MNHNS and CDR2 SASEGT come from the germline V gene. The CDR3 runs to 12 residues. With 2 bases removed from V and 5 bases from J, the gap between germline ends came to 6 bases. CDR3 sequence reads: CASSEIYTEAFF. CDR3 sequence (DNA): TGTGCCAGCAGTGAAATATATACTGAAGCTTTCTTT.